These T cell receptor beta chains were read from a single sample in a study of blood T cells in healthy people across ages. TCRdb redid the calling of the 5' RACE reads with MiXCR, one entry per CDR3 protein. The profile shows over a million distinct CDR3 sequences, roughly 45% of them singletons. The sample taken for sequencing was blood. The receptor source for this set is a woman under 30 in good health. Each CDR3 is given with its conserved first and last residue. Fields, in order: V gene, D gene, clone size, J gene, CDR3 DNA, CDR3 protein. The D gene is left open where the match is weak. Expanded clones get a size class; other rows say once, few or many, or leave the size out.

>TRBV6-1|TRBD2|-|TRBJ2-7
TGTGCCAGCAGTGTCCTAGCGGGGGGTTACAATGAGCAGTACTTC
CASSVLAGGYNEQYF
>TRBV7-2|-|-|TRBJ2-7
TGTACCAGCAGCAACTACCGGGACAAGACCTACGAGCAGTACTTC
CTSSNYRDKTYEQYF
>TRBV4-1|-|-|TRBJ2-2
TGCGCCAGCAGCCAAGAACCCACCGGGGAGCTGTTTTTT
CASSQEPTGELFF
>TRBV10-3|-|-|TRBJ1-2
TGTGCCATCAGTGAGTTGATGCCACGGGGTGGCTACACCTTC
CAISELMPRGGYTF
>TRBV11-2|-|-|TRBJ2-3
TGTGCCAGCAGCTTAGATGTAGTAGCGGGCACAGATACGCAGTATTTT
CASSLDVVAGTDTQYF
>TRBV18|-|-|TRBJ2-3
TGTGCCAGCTCACCACTATTCACAGGTACGCAGTATTTT
CASSPLFTGTQYF
>TRBV12-3/TRBV12-4|-|-|TRBJ1-1
TGTGCCAGCAGTCCGGGACAAAGTGACACTGAAGCTTTCTTT
CASSPGQSDTEAFF
>TRBV6-2/TRBV6-3|TRBD1|few|TRBJ1-5
TGTGCCAGCACCGATAGGACAGGGGGCAATCAGCCCCAGCATTTT
CASTDRTGGNQPQHF
>TRBV5-5|-|-|TRBJ2-4
TGTGCCAGCAGCTTTGGGCAGCGCGATTCCGCCAAAAACATTCAGTACTTC
CASSFGQRDSAKNIQYF
>TRBV10-3|-|-|TRBJ2-7
TGTGCCACGTCAGAGGGGGGGATCTACGAGCAGTACTTC
CATSEGGIYEQYF
>TRBV6-2/TRBV6-3|TRBD2|many|TRBJ2-1
TGTGCCAGCACGTTAGCGGGAGGGCGAAATGAGCAGTTCTTC
CASTLAGGRNEQFF
>TRBV6-6|TRBD2|once|TRBJ2-5
TGTGCCAGCAGTTTGGCTAGCGGGAAAGAGACCCAGTACTTC
CASSLASGKETQYF
>TRBV10-3|TRBD2|few|TRBJ2-1
TGTGCCATCAGTGAGTCAATCGGCGGGGGGGGGTCCTACAATGAGCAGTTCTTC
CAISESIGGGGSYNEQFF
>TRBV29-1|TRBD1|-|TRBJ2-3
TGCAGCGTTGAAGATCCGAGGACAGGGGGAGCGGGTCCGACAGATACGCAGTATTTT
CSVEDPRTGGAGPTDTQYF
>TRBV20-1|-|-|TRBJ1-5
TGCAGTGCTAGAGACCTCCGGGACCCGGATAATCAGCCCCAGCATTTT
CSARDLRDPDNQPQHF
>TRBV6-1|TRBD1|-|TRBJ2-5
TGTGCCAGCAGTGAAGGGGACAGGGGCATCCAAGAGACCCAGTACTTC
CASSEGDRGIQETQYF
>TRBV20-1|-|-|TRBJ1-6
TGCAGTGCTATCGGGGGAGGTAATTCACCCCTCCACTTT
CSAIGGGNSPLHF
>TRBV5-1|-|-|TRBJ1-1
TGCGCCAGCAGTTGGGCAGGTAGGAACACTGAAGCTTTCTTT
CASSWAGRNTEAFF